These 4 T cell receptor beta chains were sequenced from one sample in a study of CD8 T cells in Susac syndrome. Random hexamers were used to reverse transcribe an amount of roughly 0.5 to 1 ug RNA. MiXCR was run by TCRdb on the immunoSEQ multiplex PCR reads, yielding one entry per CDR3 protein. Of about 300,000 distinct CDR3 sequences in the sample, 92% are singletons; the top ten hold over 0.05%. Sequencing was done on a sample of CD4+ T cells from PBMCs. Receptors originate from a human donor with multiple sclerosis.

The chain employs TRBV29-1 and TRBJ2-1; D gene uncertain. V was cut by 7 bases and J by 5 bases, with 12 bases left in between. The CDR3 has 12 amino acids. The germline CDR1 and CDR2 sequences are SQVTM and ANQGSEA. The CDR3 protein is CSAAETNNEQFF. DNA of the CDR3: TGCAGCGCCGCCGAAACGAACAATGAGCAGTTCTTC.

The chain carries TRBV12-3 or TRBV12-4 and TRBJ2-3; the D gene is possibly TRBD2 (5 bases). The CDR3 runs to 13 residues. The V gene lost 7 bases and the J gene lost 2 bases, with 10 bases spanning the gap. In nucleotides, the CDR3 is TGTGCCAGCATTTTGACTACCACAGATACGCAGTATTTT. Translating gives CASILTTTDTQYF.

V and J are TRBV4-1 and TRBJ2-2; TRBD1 is a possible D gene (6 bases). The V gene lost 4 bases and the J gene lost 7 bases, with 16 bases spanning the gap. The germline V gene has CDR1 MGHRA and CDR2 YSYEKL. This CDR3 comprises 15 residues. CDR3 region: CASSRRTAQGGELFF. The CDR3 nucleotides read TGCGCCAGCAGCCGTCGGACAGCCCAGGGCGGGGAGCTGTTTTTT.

This clonotype was recorded a few times. The rearrangement links TRBV6-1 to TRBJ2-1; possible D gene TRBD2, 7 bases. The length of the CDR3 is 15 residues. V lost 5 bases, J lost 4 bases, and 15 bases lay in between. CDR1 MNHNS and CDR2 SASEGT come from the germline V gene. The CDR3 is CASSQEGGSYNEQFF. The CDR3 DNA reads TGTGCCAGCAGTCAAGAGGGGGGGTCTTACAATGAGCAGTTCTTC.